These 27 T cell receptor beta chains were all obtained from the same sample, sequenced in a study of blood T cells in healthy people across ages. Together with a sample-barcoded 5' primer, a J-beta primer mix was included in a second PCR lasting about 6 to 11 cycles. TCRdb called the 5' RACE reads again in MiXCR, with one record for every CDR3 protein. Of around 790,000 distinct CDR3 sequences listed, under 45% are singletons. The sample comprised blood. These receptors were taken from a man aged 55 to 69 in good health.

This chain links TRBV30 with TRBJ2-7; D not resolved. This CDR3 contains 12 residues. Germline V gene data show CDR1 as GTSNPN and CDR2 as SVGIG (reference sequence). Deletions cut 8 bases from V and 0 bases from J, with 11 bases between. The CDR3 spells CAHKGNSYEQYF. The CDR3 DNA follows: TGTGCCCACAAGGGAAACTCCTACGAGCAGTACTTC.

J is TRBJ2-6 and V is TRBV10-3, with D maybe TRBD2 (5 bases). The germline V gene has CDR1 ENHRY and CDR2 SYGVKD. The CDR3 runs to 14 residues. V gave up 3 bases and J gave up 3 bases, with 6 bases separating them. The CDR3 loop is CAISDGVGANVLTF. In DNA form, the CDR3 reads TGTGCCATCAGTGACGGGGTTGGGGCCAACGTCCTGACTTTC.

This clonotype was seen a handful of times. This chain's CDR3 is CASSSNPGLAGPYEQYF. The CDR3 region has the DNA TGTGCCAGCAGCTCCAACCCCGGTCTAGCGGGGCCCTACGAGCAGTACTTC. The chain employs TRBV9 and TRBJ2-7, with 9 nucleotides matching TRBD2. CDR3 length: 17 amino acids. CDR1 SGDLS and CDR2 YYNGEE come from the germline V gene. With 4 bases clipped from V and 2 bases from J, the junction kept 13 bases outside the gene matches.

The chain uses TRBV10-3 and TRBJ1-4; 7 bases align to TRBD1. CDR3 length: 15 residues. After removal of 6 bases from V and 8 bases from J, the junction contained 12 bases not matched to a gene. Germline loops: CDR1 ENHRY, CDR2 SYGVKD. The CDR3 bases are TGTGCCATCAGCCCTACTACAGGGGTCGCCGAAAAACTGTTTTTT. This gives the protein CAISPTTGVAEKLFF.

The chain joins TRBV11-2 to TRBJ2-1; TRBD1 agrees at 8 bases. The J segment lost 13 bases and the V segment lost 2 bases, leaving 10 bases of the junction unmatched. Germline lookup yields CDR1 SGHAT and CDR2 FQNNGV. The CDR3 contains 14 residues. The CDR3 sequence: CASSLQGAYNGQFF. CDR3 DNA sequence: TGTGCCAGCAGCTTACAGGGGGCCTACAATGGACAGTTCTTC. Full variable domain (outside the CDR3, taken from reference TRBV11-2 and TRBJ2-1): EAGVAQSPRYKIIEKRQSVAFWCNPISGHATLYWYQQILGQGPKLLIQFQNNGVVDDSQLPKDRFSAERLKGVDSTLKIQPAKLEDSAVYLCASSLQGAYNGQFFGPGTRLTVL.

This chain links TRBV5-1 with TRBJ1-1; D perhaps matches TRBD1 (6 bases). Looked up from germline, CDR1 is SGHRS and CDR2 is YFSETQ. CDR3 length: 14 residues. Between the trimmed V and J ends, which lost 5 bases and 4 bases, there was a span of 15 bases. The CDR3 DNA follows: TGCGCCAGCAGTATACAGGGAGGGACCACTGAAGCTTTCTTT. It codes for CASSIQGGTTEAFF.

This clonotype has just a few counts. This sequence joins TRBV7-9 and TRBJ2-5; D unclear. This CDR3 has 13 amino acids. In germline, CDR1 is SEHNR, CDR2 FQNEAQ (reference sequence). V was cut by 1 base and J by 5 bases, with 8 bases left in between. The CDR3 nucleotides read TGTGCCAGCAGCTTAGGTCCCTGGGAGACCCAGTACTTC. Protein: CASSLGPWETQYF.

Concerning this clonotype: A much larger clone is a single base away; this may be a read error. The V gene is TRBV29-1, the J gene TRBJ2-1; D unclear. The length of the CDR3 is 12 residues. CDR1 and CDR2 (germline): SQVTM, ANQGSEA. The DNA for the CDR3 is TGCAGCATTGAGTTGGAGTACAATGAGCAGTTCTTC. This codes for CSIELEYNEQFF.

The chain combines TRBV12-3 or TRBV12-4 with TRBJ2-3; 16 bases agree with TRBD2. The CDR3 sequence is 17 residues long. J gave up 5 bases and V 6 bases, and 8 bases lay outside the gene matches. The CDR3 sequence is CASSAGTSGGEGDTQYF. CDR3 coding DNA: TGTGCCAGCAGCGCCGGGACTAGCGGGGGGGAGGGAGATACGCAGTATTTT.

V is TRBV20-1 and J is TRBJ2-5; D unclear. V was pared by 6 bases and J by 7 bases, with 18 bases between. Germline CDR1 and CDR2: DFQATT and SNEGSKA (reference sequence). The CDR3 is made up of 13 amino acids. The CDR3 here is CSADRLGDGTQYF. The DNA for the CDR3 is TGCAGTGCCGACCGGCTAGGCGACGGGACCCAGTACTTC.

The chain has TRBV9 and TRBJ2-7, with 8 bases matching TRBD2. CDR3 length: 14 residues. The germline V gene has CDR1 SGDLS and CDR2 YYNGEE. V lost 0 bases and J lost 3; bases outside the gene matches: 2. The DNA for the CDR3 is TGTGCCAGCAGCGTAGCCCTAGCGGGCTACGAGCAGTACTTC. It codes for CASSVALAGYEQYF.

This clonotype was observed a few times. The chain recombines TRBV20-1 with TRBJ2-3; 14 nucleotides line up with TRBD2. V dropped 5 bases and J dropped 0; count of bases not matched to a gene: 7. This CDR3 region has 17 residues. In germline, CDR1 is DFQATT, CDR2 SNEGSKA (reference sequence). The CDR3 DNA reads as TGCAGTGCTCTGACTAGCGGGGGGGCCTTTAGCACAGATACGCAGTATTTT. Residues: CSALTSGGAFSTDTQYF.

This chain connects TRBV20-1 to TRBJ2-7; 8 bases map to TRBD2. V lost 2 bases, J lost 2 bases, and 17 bases stayed unmatched. The CDR3 runs 18 residues. Germline V gives CDR1 DFQATT, CDR2 SNEGSKA (reference sequence). CDR3 bases: TGCAGTGCTAGAACAAACTTGGGTGGCGGGGGGATTACCTACGAGCAGTACTTC. This translates into CSARTNLGGGGITYEQYF.

The chain combines TRBV9 with TRBJ1-1; 9 bases match TRBD1. Germline CDR1 SGDLS, CDR2 YYNGEE. The junction had 4 bases not matched to a gene; V was cut back by 4 bases and J by 3 bases. The CDR3 runs to 14 residues. CDR3 region: CASSRGTGHTEAFF. CDR3 bases: TGTGCCAGCAGCCGGGGGACAGGGCACACTGAAGCTTTCTTT.

V gene TRBV29-1 combines with J gene TRBJ2-1; D not certain. From germline, CDR1 is SQVTM and CDR2 ANQGSEA. The CDR3 consists of 15 residues. The ends were cut back, 3 bases at V and 0 bases at J, with 12 bases in the middle. CDR3 sequence (DNA): TGCAGCGTTGAGTTCCTTGAGAGCTCCTACAATGAGCAGTTCTTC. As protein: CSVEFLESSYNEQFF.

This chain uses TRBV20-1 with TRBJ1-2, with 9 bases aligning to TRBD1. The CDR3 is 14 residues long. Germline V gene data show CDR1 as DFQATT and CDR2 as SNEGSKA (reference sequence). J was trimmed by 3 bases and V by 1 base; bases with no gene match: 3. The chain's CDR3 is CSARGDRVDYGYTF. The DNA for the CDR3 is TGCAGTGCTAGAGGGGACAGGGTAGACTATGGCTACACCTTC.

This clonotype has a handful of counts. The CDR3 here is CASRPPSSYNEQFF. The CDR3 nucleotides are TGTGCCAGCAGGCCACCCAGCTCCTACAATGAGCAGTTCTTC. The chain recombines TRBV6-5 with TRBJ2-1; D remains ambiguous. The length of the CDR3 is 14 residues. The V end was cut by 6 bases, the J end by 0 bases, with 9 bases between. The germline gives CDR1 MNHEY, CDR2 SVGAGI.

This clonotype was seen a handful of times. V gene TRBV27 combines with J gene TRBJ2-1; no reliable D call. Germline lookup yields CDR1 MNHEY and CDR2 SMNVEV (reference sequence). The CDR3 consists of 14 residues. V was trimmed by 5 bases and J by 12 bases, leaving 20 bases between them. DNA for the CDR3: TGTGCCAGCAGTAATTCGGACGGATTCGTGGCGCAGTTCTTC. This encodes CASSNSDGFVAQFF.

Only a few counts were recorded for this clonotype. The V call is TRBV3-1, the J call TRBJ2-7; weak D call: TRBD2 (5 bases). CDR3 length: 15 amino acids. The V and J ends lost 0 bases and 3 bases respectively, with 12 bases between them. Germline CDR1 and CDR2: LGHDT and YNNKEL (reference sequence). The CDR3 DNA follows: TGTGCCAGCAGCCAAGAAATTTTACGGGGCTACGAGCAGTACTTC. It encodes CASSQEILRGYEQYF.

J is TRBJ2-5 and V is TRBV27; D uncertain. The DNA end is more similar to TRBJ2-7, so the J call may be wrong. The germline CDR1 and CDR2 sequences are MNHEY and SMNVEV (reference sequence). The CDR3 consists of 15 residues. The CDR3 region is CASSLLAGSRVEQYF. CDR3 DNA sequence: TGTGCCAGCAGTTTATTGGCCGGTTCTAGGGTCGAGCAGTACTTC.

The genes are TRBV5-1 and TRBJ2-1; 8 nucleotides line up with TRBD2. V lost 2 bases to trimming and J lost 8 bases; unmatched junction nucleotides: 9. Germline V gene lookup returns CDR1 SGHRS and CDR2 YFSETQ. The CDR3 totals 15 residues. The CDR3: CASSLPGGAMDEQFF. The CDR3 DNA reads TGCGCCAGCAGCTTACCCGGGGGGGCCATGGATGAGCAGTTCTTC.

The chain carries TRBV4-1 and TRBJ2-1, with TRBD1 matching over 10 bases. From germline, CDR1 is MGHRA and CDR2 YSYEKL. Losses at the gene ends were 3 bases for V and 0 bases for J; bases not matched to a gene: 11. There are 19 residues in the CDR3. This CDR3 is CASSQARQGAGSSYNEQFF. The CDR3 DNA sequence: TGCGCCAGCAGCCAGGCTAGACAGGGGGCGGGGAGCTCCTACAATGAGCAGTTCTTC.

The chain combines TRBV30 with TRBJ2-5; D gene uncertain. Germline V CDR1 and CDR2: GTSNPN, SVGIG (reference sequence). The CDR3 is made up of 14 amino acids. V lost 0 bases to trimming and J lost 9 bases, with 17 bases between them. As DNA, the CDR3 is TGTGCCTGGAGTGTGGTGGGCCCACGGGTGGCCCAGTACTTC. Translation: CAWSVVGPRVAQYF.

About this clonotype itself: A much larger clone is a single base away; this may be a read error. The chain uses TRBV11-2 and TRBJ2-6; D perhaps matches TRBD2 (5 bases). The CDR3 sequence is 20 residues long. Germline CDR1 SGHAT, CDR2 FQNNGV. As DNA, the CDR3 is TGTGCCCGCAGCCCCCGTGGAGGAGCGCTAGTCCTCTCTGGGGCCAACGTCCTGACTTTC. Translating it yields CARSPRGGALVLSGANVLTF.

V gene TRBV20-1 combines with J gene TRBJ2-7, with 7 bases fitting TRBD2. The V segment lost 3 bases and the J segment 4 bases; nucleotides outside the gene matches: 12. This CDR3 is built from 15 residues. The germline CDR1 and CDR2 sequences are DFQATT and SNEGSKA (reference sequence). CDR3 DNA: TGCAGTGCTAGTGGGTCTAGCGGATTATTGTACGAGCAGTACTTC. Translating it yields CSASGSSGLLYEQYF.

Of note for this clonotype: This may stem from a read error, because a much larger clone lies one nucleotide away. This chain connects TRBV20-1 to TRBJ2-1; the match to TRBD1 covers 8 bases. J was trimmed by 10 bases and V by 5 bases; bases with no gene match: 16. The CDR3 length is 15 residues. Germline V gives CDR1 DFQATT, CDR2 SNEGSKA (reference sequence). The CDR3 DNA is TGCAGTGCTTACCTTGTCGGACAGGGTTCCTACGAGCAGTTCTTC. Protein: CSAYLVGQGSYEQFF.

With respect to this clonotype: A read error may produce the germline difference seen at one junction end. The chain is built from TRBV4-3 and TRBJ2-7, with 7 bases lining up with TRBD2. The length of the CDR3 is 15 residues. CDR1 is LGHNA and CDR2 is YSLEER in the germline V gene. In DNA form, the CDR3 reads TGCGCCAACAGCCAAGAACGGGGAGGGGTCTACGAGCAGTACTTC. It is translated as CANSQERGGVYEQYF.